This T cell receptor beta chain appears in the sequencing data of a study of radiation and T cells in renal cell carcinoma. Notes on the study in general: Without pretreatment biopsies, baseline tumor clonotype presence was undetermined.

Regarding time point: blood 4 weeks post-SBRT, at nephrectomy. Treatment: 15 Gy SBRT to primary tumor, nephrectomy 4 weeks later. Remarks on this clone: What it binds is unknown.

V lost 7 bases to trimming and J lost 2 bases, with 21 bases between them. This CDR3 contains 16 residues. Germline CDR1 and CDR2: MNHEY and SMNVEV (reference sequence). TCRdb's copy holds only in-frame clones and misses some; the assay was immunoSEQ multiplex PCR. In the table there are about 140,000 clones, 80% to 90% of which are singletons. The material sequenced was blood, taken from a patient whose treatment included radiotherapy and nephrectomy. This TCR came from a woman aged 45 to 65 with renal cell carcinoma. This chain links TRBV27 with TRBJ2-7; D might be TRBD1 or TRBD2, each matching 5 bases. CDR3: CASTPTTGTRTYEQYF. The DNA for the CDR3 is TGTGCCAGCACCCCGACAACCGGGACGAGAACCTACGAGCAGTACTTC.